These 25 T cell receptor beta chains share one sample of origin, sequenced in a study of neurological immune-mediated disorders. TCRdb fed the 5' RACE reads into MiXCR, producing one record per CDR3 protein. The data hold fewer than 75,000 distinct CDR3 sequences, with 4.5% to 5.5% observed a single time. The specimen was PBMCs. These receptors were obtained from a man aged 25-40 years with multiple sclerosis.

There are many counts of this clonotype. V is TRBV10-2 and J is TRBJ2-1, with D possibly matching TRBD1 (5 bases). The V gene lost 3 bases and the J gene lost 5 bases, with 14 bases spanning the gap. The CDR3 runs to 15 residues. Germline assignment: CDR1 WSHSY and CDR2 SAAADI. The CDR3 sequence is CASSEGHQANNEQFF. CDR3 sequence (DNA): TGCGCCAGCAGTGAAGGACACCAGGCCAACAATGAGCAGTTCTTC.

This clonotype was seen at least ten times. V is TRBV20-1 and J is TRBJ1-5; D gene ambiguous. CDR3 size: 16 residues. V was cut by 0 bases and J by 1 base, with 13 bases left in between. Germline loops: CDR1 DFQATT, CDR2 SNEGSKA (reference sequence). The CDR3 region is CSARDGTPRSNQPQHF. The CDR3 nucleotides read TGCAGTGCTAGAGATGGTACCCCTCGAAGCAATCAGCCCCAGCATTTT.

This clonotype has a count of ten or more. The CDR3 DNA is TGTGCTAGTGGTCCCCCGCCAGGGGCGGTTCGCACCGGGGAGCTGTTTTTT. This encodes CASGPPPGAVRTGELFF. The chain joins TRBV12-5 to TRBJ2-2; possibly TRBD1 for D (6 bases). The CDR3 extends over 17 amino acids. The germline V and J ends were trimmed by 5 bases and 4 bases, with 20 bases remaining between them. Germline-derived CDR1 and CDR2 are LGHNT and FRNRAP.

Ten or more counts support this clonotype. CDR3 protein: CASSLAGTGPSVTPLHF. Here the CDR3 DNA reads TGCGCCAGCAGCTTGGCCGGGACAGGTCCATCCGTAACACCCCTCCACTTT. V gene TRBV5-1 combines with J gene TRBJ1-6, with 8 bases fitting TRBD1. The CDR3 extends over 17 amino acids. V dropped 0 bases and J dropped 11; count of bases not matched to a gene: 13. Germline CDR1 and CDR2: SGHRS and YFSETQ.

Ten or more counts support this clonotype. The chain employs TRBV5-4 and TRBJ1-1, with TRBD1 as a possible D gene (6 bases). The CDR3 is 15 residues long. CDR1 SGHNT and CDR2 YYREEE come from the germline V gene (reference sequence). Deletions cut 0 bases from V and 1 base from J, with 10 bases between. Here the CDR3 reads CASSLGKQGNTEAFF. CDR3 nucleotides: TGTGCCAGCAGCTTGGGCAAACAGGGGAACACTGAAGCTTTCTTT.

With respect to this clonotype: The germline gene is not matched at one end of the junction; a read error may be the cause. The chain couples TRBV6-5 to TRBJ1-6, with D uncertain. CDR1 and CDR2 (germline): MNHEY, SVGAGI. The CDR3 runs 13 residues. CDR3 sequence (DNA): TGTGCCAGCAGTTACTACTCTCGTTCACCCCTCAACTTT. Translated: CASSYYSRSPLNF.

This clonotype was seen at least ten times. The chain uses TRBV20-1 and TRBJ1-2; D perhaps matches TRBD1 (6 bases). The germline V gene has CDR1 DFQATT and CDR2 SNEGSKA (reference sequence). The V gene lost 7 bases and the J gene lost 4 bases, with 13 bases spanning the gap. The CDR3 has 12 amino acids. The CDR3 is CSVRPGAYGYTF. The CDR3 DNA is TGCAGTGTTAGGCCAGGGGCCTATGGCTACACCTTC.

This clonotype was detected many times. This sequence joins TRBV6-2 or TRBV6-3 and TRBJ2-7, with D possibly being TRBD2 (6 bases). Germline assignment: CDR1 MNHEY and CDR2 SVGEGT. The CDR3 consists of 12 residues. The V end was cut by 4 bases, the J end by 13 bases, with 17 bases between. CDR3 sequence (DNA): TGTGCCAGCAGTTGGAGGGAAGGGCCCAATTACTTC. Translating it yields CASSWREGPNYF.

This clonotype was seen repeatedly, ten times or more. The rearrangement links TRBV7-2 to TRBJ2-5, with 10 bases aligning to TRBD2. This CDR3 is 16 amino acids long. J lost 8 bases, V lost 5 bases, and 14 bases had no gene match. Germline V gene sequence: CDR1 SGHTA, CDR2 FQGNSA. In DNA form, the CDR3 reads TGTGCCAGCAGCCAAAACGGACTAGCGGTCCGGTTCACCCAGTACTTC. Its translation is CASSQNGLAVRFTQYF.

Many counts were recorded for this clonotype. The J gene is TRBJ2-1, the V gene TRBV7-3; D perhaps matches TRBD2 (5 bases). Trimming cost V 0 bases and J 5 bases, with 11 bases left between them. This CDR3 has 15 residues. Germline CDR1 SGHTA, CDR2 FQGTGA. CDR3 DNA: TGTGCCAGCAGCTTAACGGGAGAGAGAAACAATGAGCAGTTCTTC. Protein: CASSLTGERNNEQFF.

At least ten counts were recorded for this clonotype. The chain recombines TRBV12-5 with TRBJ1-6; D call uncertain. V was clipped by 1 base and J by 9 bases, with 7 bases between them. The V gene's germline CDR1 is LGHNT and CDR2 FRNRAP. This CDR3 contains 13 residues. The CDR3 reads CASGLGRGSPLHF. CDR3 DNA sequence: TGTGCTAGTGGTTTGGGGCGGGGTTCACCCCTCCACTTT.

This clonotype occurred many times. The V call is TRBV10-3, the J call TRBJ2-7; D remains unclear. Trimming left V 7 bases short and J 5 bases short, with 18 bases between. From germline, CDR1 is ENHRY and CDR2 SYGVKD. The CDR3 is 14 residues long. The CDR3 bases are TGTGCCATCATATGCCCCCCCAGTAGGAACGAGCAGTACTTC. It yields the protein CAIICPPSRNEQYF.

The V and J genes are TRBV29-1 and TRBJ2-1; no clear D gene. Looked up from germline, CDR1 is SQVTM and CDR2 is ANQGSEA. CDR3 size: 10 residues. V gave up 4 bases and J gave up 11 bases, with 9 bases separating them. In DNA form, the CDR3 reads TGCAGCGTTGGGGGTAGCCAGCAGTTCTTC. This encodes CSVGGSQQFF.

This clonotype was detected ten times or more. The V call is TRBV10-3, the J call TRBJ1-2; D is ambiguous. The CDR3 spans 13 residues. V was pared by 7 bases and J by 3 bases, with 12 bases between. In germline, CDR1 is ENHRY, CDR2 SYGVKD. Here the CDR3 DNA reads TGTGCCATCACCGAAGGGCAGTACTATGGCTACACCTTC. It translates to CAITEGQYYGYTF.

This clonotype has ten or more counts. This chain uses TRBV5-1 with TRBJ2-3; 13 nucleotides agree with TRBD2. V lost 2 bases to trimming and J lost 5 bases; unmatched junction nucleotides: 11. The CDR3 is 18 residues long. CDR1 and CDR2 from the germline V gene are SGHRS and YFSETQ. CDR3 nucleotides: TGCGCCAGCAGCTTCCACCTTCCCGGGACTAGCGGGGAAGATACGCAGTATTTT. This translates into CASSFHLPGTSGEDTQYF.

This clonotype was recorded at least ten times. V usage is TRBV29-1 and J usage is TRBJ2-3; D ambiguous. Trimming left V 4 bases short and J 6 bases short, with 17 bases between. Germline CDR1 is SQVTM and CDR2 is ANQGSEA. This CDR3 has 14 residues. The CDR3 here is CSVVGTARDDTQYF. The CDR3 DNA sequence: TGCAGCGTTGTAGGTACGGCCCGTGACGATACGCAGTATTTT.

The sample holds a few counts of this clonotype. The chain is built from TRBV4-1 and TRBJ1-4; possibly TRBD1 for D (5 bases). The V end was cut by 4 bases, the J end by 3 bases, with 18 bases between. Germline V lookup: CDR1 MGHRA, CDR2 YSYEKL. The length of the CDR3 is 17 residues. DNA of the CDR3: TGCGCCAGCAGCCGGGAGGACATAAAAGGTGCTAATGAAAAACTGTTTTTT. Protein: CASSREDIKGANEKLFF.

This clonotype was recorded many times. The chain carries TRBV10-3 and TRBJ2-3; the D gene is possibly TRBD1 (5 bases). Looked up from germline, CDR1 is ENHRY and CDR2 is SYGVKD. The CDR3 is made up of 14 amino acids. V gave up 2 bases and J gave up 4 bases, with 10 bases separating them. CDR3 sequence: CAISEAGIADTQYF. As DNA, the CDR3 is TGTGCCATCAGTGAGGCAGGGATTGCAGATACGCAGTATTTT.

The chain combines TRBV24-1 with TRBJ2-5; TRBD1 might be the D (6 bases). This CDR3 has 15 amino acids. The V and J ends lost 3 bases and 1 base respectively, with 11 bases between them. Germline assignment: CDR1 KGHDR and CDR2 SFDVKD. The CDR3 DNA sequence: TGTGCCACCAGTGATCCCGGACAGTTCCAAGAGACCCAGTACTTC. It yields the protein CATSDPGQFQETQYF.

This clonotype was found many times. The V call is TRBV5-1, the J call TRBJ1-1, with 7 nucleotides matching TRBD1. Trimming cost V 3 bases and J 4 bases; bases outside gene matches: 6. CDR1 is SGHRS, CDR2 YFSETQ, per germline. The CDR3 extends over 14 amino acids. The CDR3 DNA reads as TGCGCCAGCAGCTCCGGCAGGGGGGCCACTGAAGCTTTCTTT. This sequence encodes CASSSGRGATEAFF.

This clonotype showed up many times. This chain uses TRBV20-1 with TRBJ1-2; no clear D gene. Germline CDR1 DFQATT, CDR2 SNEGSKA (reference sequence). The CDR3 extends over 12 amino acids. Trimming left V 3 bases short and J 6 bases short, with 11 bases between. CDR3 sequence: CSARKGRDGYTF. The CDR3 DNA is TGCAGTGCTAGGAAAGGTCGTGATGGCTACACCTTC.

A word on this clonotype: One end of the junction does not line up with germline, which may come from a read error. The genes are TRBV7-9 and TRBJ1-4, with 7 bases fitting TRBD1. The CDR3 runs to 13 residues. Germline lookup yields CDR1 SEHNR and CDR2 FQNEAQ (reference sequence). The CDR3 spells CVSSPGGNEKLFF. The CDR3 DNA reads TGTGTCAGCAGCCCAGGGGGGAATGAAAAACTGTTTTTT.

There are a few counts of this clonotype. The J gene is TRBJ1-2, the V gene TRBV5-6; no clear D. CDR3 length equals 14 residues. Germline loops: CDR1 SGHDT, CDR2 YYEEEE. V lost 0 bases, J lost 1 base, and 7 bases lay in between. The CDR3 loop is CASSLVGDNYGYTF. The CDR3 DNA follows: TGTGCCAGCAGCTTGGTCGGGGATAACTATGGCTACACCTTC. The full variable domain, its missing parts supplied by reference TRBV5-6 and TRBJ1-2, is DAGVTQSPTHLIKTRGQQVTLRCSPKSGHDTVSWYQQALGQGPQFIFQYYEEEERQRGNFPDRFSGHQFPNYSSELNVNALLLGDSALYLCASSLVGDNYGYTFGSGTRLTVV.

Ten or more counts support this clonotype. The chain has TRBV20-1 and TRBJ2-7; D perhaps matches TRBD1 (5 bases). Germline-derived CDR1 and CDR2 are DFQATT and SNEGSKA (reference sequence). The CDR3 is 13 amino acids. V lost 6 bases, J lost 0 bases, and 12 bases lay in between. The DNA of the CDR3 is TGCAGTGCGGGGCGCCAGAGCTCCTACGAGCAGTACTTC. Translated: CSAGRQSSYEQYF.

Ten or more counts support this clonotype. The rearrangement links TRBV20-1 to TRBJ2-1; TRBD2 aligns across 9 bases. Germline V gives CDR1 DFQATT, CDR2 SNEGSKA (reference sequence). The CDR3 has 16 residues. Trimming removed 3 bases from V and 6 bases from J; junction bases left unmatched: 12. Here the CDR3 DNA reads TGCAGTGCTAGTTCGGGAGCGGGGGGACGGCCCAATGAGCAGTTCTTC. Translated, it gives CSASSGAGGRPNEQFF.